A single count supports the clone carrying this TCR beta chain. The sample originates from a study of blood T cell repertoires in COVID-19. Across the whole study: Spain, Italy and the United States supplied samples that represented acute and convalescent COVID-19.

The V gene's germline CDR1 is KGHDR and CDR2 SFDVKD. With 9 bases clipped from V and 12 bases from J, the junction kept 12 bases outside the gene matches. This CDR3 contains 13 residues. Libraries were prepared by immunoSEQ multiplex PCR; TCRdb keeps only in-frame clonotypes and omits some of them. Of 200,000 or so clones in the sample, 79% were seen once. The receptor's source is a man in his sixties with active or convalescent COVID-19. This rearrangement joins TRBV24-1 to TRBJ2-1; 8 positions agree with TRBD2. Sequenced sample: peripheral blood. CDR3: CATSRAGVQGQFF. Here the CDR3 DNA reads TGTGCCACCTCGAGAGCGGGAGTACAAGGGCAGTTCTTC.